This section outlines one TCR beta chain sequence together with its context. Its antigen remains unknown. Time point described: cycle 4 day 1 (C4D1), after 6 weeks of nivolumab. Exposure to brentuximab vedotin varied, and each patient had relapsed following autologous stem cell transplantation. Best responses included complete response and partial response; otherwise, the best response was progressive disease. The entry originates in a study of PD-1 blockade in classical Hodgkin lymphoma. Study in general: Nivolumab was administered to patients intravenously at 3 mg/kg every 2 weeks. Findings of the study overall: Those achieving complete response showed baseline diversity like newly diagnosed patients. There was a significant rise in CD4+ TCR diversity by C4D1, with no such rise for CD8+.

The CDR3 runs 11 residues. Germline V gene lookup returns CDR1 WSHSY and CDR2 SAAADI. V was trimmed by 4 bases and J by 3 bases, leaving 4 bases between them. Sequenced by immunoSEQ multiplex PCR; TCRdb stores in-frame clones only, minus some. The data contain around 40,000 clones, 70% to 80% of them seen just once; the ten biggest clones take up more than 8%. The clonotype comes from a human donor with classical Hodgkin lymphoma. The V gene is TRBV10-2, the J gene TRBJ2-7; D gene unclear. The starting material was peripheral blood mononuclear cells (PBMCs), obtained before the fourth cycle of nivolumab. DNA of the CDR3: TGCGCCAGCAGTGGGGGCTACGAGCAGTACTTC. This translates into CASSGGYEQYF.